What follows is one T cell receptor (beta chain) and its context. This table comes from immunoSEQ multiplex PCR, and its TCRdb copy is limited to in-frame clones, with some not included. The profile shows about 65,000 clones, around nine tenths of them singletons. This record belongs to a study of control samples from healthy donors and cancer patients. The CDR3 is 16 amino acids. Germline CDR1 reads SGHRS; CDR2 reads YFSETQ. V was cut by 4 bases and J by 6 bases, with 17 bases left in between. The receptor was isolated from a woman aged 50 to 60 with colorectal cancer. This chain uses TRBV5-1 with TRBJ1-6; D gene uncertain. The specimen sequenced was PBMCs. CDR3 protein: CASSRPSGEINSPLHF. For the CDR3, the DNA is TGCGCCAGCAGCCGACCTTCGGGAGAGATTAATTCACCCCTCCACTTT.